The subject of this entry is one T cell receptor (beta chain). This entry comes from a study of shared clonotypes between healthy human individuals. Generated by immunoSEQ multiplex PCR, the TCRdb table keeps only in-frame clones and is missing some. This sample has 530,000 or so clones, with about three quarters found just once. The source material was PBMCs. This TCR was recovered from a woman between 40 and 50 years old in good health. Some clones in this sample may be carry-over from other donors' samples.

The CDR3 loop reads CASSQVGSNQPQHF. Here the CDR3 DNA reads TGCGCCAGCAGCCAAGTAGGGAGCAATCAGCCCCAGCATTTT. The chain joins TRBV4-1 to TRBJ1-5; D not certain. Trimming removed 1 base at V and 1 base at J, with 5 bases between. The V gene's germline CDR1 is MGHRA and CDR2 YSYEKL. The CDR3 runs to 14 residues.